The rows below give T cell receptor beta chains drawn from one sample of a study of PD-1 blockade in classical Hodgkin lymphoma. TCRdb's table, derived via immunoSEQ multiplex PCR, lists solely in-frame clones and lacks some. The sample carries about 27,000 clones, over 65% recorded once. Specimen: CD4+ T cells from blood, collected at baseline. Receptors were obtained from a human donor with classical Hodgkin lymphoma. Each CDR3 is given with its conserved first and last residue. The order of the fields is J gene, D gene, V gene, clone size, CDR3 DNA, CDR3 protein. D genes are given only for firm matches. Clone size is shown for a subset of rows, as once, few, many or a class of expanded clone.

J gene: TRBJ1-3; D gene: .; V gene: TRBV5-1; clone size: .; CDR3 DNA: TGCGCCAGCAGCTTGGGCCAGGCCCATCTTGGAAACACCATATATTTT; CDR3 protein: CASSLGQAHLGNTIYF
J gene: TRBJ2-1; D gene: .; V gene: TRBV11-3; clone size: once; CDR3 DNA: TGTGCCAGCAGCTTAGGGGCAGATGAGCAGTTCTTC; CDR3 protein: CASSLGADEQFF
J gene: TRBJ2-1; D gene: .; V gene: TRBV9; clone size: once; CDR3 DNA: TGTGCCAGCAGCGTAGGGGGGGCGCGGAACAATGAGCAGTTCTTC; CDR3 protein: CASSVGGARNNEQFF
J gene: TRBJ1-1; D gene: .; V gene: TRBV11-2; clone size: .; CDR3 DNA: TGTGCCAGCAGCTTACAGATGAACACTGAAGCTTTCTTT; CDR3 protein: CASSLQMNTEAFF
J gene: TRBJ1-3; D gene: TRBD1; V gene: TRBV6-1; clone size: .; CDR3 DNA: TGTGCCAGCAGTGTGAATCCGGGACAGGGAACTGGAAACACCATATATTTT; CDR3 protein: CASSVNPGQGTGNTIYF
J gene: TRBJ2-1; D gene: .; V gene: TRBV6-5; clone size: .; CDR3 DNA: TGTGCCAGCAGACCCCGTGGGGAATGGCCTAATGAGCAGTTCTTC; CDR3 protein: CASRPRGEWPNEQFF
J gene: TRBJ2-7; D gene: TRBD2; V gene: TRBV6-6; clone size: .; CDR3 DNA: TGTGCCAGCAGAAACACGGGACTAGGGTACGAGCAGTACTTC; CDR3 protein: CASRNTGLGYEQYF
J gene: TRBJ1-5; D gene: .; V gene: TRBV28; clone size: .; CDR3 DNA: TGTGCCAGCAGTTTAGGGAATCAGCCCCAGCATTTT; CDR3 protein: CASSLGNQPQHF
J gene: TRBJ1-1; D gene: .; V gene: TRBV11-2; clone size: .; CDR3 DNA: TGTGCCAGCAGCTTAGATAGGGTTAGCACTGAAGCTTTCTTT; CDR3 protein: CASSLDRVSTEAFF
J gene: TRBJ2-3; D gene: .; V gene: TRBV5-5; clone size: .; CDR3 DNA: TGTGCCAGCAGCTTGGAGGGAGGGGGCTTTACGCAGTATTTT; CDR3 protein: CASSLEGGGFTQYF
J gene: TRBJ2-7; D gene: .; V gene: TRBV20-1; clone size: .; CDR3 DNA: TGCAGTGCTGAAGACAGCTACGAGCAGTACTTC; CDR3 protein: CSAEDSYEQYF
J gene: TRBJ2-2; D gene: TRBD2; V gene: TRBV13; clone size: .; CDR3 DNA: TGTGCCAGCAGCCCCCGGGCTAGCGGTCGCCGGGAGCTGTTTTTT; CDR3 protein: CASSPRASGRRELFF
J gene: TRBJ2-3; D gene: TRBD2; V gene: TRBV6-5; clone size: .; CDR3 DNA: TGTGCCAGCAGTTACCTTAGCGGGGGGAGCACAGATACGCAGTATTTT; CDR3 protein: CASSYLSGGSTDTQYF
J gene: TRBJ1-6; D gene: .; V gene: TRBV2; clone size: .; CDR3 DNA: TGTGCCAGCAGGGAGGACAGAGGCCGTGGGTCACCCCTCCACTTT; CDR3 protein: CASREDRGRGSPLHF
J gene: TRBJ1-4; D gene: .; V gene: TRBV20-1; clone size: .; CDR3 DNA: TGCAGTGCCCTTGAGGTGGAAAAACTGTTTTTT; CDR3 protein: CSALEVEKLFF
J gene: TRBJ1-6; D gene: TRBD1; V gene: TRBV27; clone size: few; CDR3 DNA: TGTGCCAGCAGTTTTCGAGGGGGCAATTCACCCCTCCACTTT; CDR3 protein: CASSFRGGNSPLHF
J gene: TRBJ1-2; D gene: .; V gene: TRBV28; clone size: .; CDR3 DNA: TGTGCCAGCAGTTTAACGGGAGGCACTAACTATGGCTACACCTTC; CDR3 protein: CASSLTGGTNYGYTF
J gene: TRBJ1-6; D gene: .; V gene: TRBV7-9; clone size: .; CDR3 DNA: TGTGCCAGCAGCCCCTCCCTTAGCGGGTTATCCCTCCACTTT; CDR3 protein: CASSPSLSGLSLHF
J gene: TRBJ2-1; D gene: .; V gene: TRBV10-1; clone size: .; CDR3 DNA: TGCGCCAGCAGTGAGTCGGGCTACCTAGGGTTGTTGGGGGATGAGCAGTTCTTC; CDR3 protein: CASSESGYLGLLGDEQFF
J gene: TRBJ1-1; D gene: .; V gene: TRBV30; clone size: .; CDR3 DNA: TGTGCCTGGAGCGGGGCGGGGCGCAACACTGAAGCTTTCTTT; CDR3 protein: CAWSGAGRNTEAFF
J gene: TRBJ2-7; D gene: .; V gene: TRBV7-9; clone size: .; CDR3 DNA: TGTGCCAGCAGCTTAGGACAGTCGGAACTTCGGTACGAGCAGTACTTC; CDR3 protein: CASSLGQSELRYEQYF
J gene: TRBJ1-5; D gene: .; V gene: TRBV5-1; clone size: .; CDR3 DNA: TGCGCCAGCAGCTTGTCTCCAGGGGTTGAGCAGCCCCAGCATTTT; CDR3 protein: CASSLSPGVEQPQHF
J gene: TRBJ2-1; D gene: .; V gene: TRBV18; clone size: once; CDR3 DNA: TGTGCCAGCTCACCACCCGCGCAGCGCAATGAGCAGTTCTTC; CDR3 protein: CASSPPAQRNEQFF
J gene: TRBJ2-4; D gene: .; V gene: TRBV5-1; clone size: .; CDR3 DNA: TGCGCCAGCAGCTTGGATCCGGAAAACATTCAGTACTTC; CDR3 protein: CASSLDPENIQYF
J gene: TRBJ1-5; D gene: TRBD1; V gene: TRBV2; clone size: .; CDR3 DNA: TGTGCCAGCAGTGGACAGGGGGCAATTATAGGCAATCAGCCCCAGCATTTT; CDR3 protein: CASSGQGAIIGNQPQHF
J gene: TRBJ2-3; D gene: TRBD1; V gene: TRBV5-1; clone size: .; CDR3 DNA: TGCGCCAGCAGGCAGACAGGGGAGGTAGTTGGTACGCAGTATTTT; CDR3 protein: CASRQTGEVVGTQYF
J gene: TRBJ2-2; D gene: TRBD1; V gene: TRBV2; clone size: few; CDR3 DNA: TGTGCCAGCAGCCTACACCGGGACAGGTTCATTGAAAGTGGCGGGGAGCTGTTTTTT; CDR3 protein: CASSLHRDRFIESGGELFF
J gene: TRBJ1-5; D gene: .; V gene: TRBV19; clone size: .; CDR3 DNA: TGTGCCAGTAGTACATTCATAGGAGAAAGCAATCAGCCCCAGCATTTT; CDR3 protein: CASSTFIGESNQPQHF
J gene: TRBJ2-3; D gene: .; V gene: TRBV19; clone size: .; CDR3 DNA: TGTGCCAGTAGTACTATGACTGCGCAGTATTTT; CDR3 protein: CASSTMTAQYF
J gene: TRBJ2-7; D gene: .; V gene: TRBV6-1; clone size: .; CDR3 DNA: TGTGCCAGCAGTGAGGGGGGGCCTCGCGAGCAGTACTTC; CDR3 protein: CASSEGGPREQYF
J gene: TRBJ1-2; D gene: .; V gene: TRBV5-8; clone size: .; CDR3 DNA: TGTGCCAGCAGCCCGAGAGAGGTGAACTATGGCTACACCTTC; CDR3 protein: CASSPREVNYGYTF
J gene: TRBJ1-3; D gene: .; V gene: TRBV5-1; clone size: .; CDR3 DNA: TGCGCCAGCAGCTTGGAGGGATTACATTTCTCTGGAAACACCATATATTTT; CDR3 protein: CASSLEGLHFSGNTIYF
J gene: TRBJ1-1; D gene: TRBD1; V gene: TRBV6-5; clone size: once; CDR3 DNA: TGTGCCAGCAGACTAGGGACAGGGAGGGCTTTCTTT; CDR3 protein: CASRLGTGRAFF
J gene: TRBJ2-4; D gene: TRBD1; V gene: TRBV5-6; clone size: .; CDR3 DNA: TGTGCCAGCAGCAAACCGGGACAGGGGGGAAACATTCAGTACTTC; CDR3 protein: CASSKPGQGGNIQYF
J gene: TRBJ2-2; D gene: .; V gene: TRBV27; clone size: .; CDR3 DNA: TGTGCCAGCACCACGACAGCAAACACCGGGGAGCTGTTTTTT; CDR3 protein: CASTTTANTGELFF
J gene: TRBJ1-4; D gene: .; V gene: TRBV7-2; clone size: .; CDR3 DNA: TGTGCCAGCAGCCGCCTGGGGGGGGACCCCACGAAACTGTTTTTT; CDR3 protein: CASSRLGGDPTKLFF
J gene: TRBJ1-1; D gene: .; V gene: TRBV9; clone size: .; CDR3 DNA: TGTGCCAGCAGCGTTGCGCGGGGTACTGAAGCTTTCTTT; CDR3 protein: CASSVARGTEAFF
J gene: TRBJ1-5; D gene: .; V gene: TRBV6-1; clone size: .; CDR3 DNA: TGTGCCAGCATAGGTTCGGGGGGACGGAATCAGCCCCAGCATTTT; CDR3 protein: CASIGSGGRNQPQHF
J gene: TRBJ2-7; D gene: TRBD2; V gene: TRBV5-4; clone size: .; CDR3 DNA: TGTGCCAGCAGCTTGTCTAGCGGGGAGATCTACGAGCAGTACTTC; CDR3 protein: CASSLSSGEIYEQYF
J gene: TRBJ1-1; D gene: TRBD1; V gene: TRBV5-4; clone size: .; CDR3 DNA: TGTGCCAGCAGCTTGCAGGGGGCGGACACTGAAGCTTTCTTT; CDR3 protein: CASSLQGADTEAFF
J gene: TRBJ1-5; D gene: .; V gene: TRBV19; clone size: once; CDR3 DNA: TGTGCCAGTAGTATACAGGGTCAAGGACCCCAGCATTTT; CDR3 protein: CASSIQGQGPQHF
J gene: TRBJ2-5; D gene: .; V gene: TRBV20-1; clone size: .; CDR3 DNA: TGCAGTATGGTGGCTATAGAGACCCAGTACTTC; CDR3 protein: CSMVAIETQYF